This T cell receptor (beta chain) stems from a study of OX40 agonist ivuxolimab in advanced cancers. Study-level information: Of the patients, three showed partial responses, one with hepatocellular carcinoma and two with cutaneous melanoma. Points from the study as a whole: Average numbers of expanded clones were greater in CD8+ T cells than in CD4+. Both CD4+ and CD8+ T cell populations in blood had undergone clonal expansion by week 6 at 0.1 to 3.0 mg/kg.

This table comes from immunoSEQ multiplex PCR, and its TCRdb copy is limited to in-frame clones, with some not included. The sample yields 65,000 to 90,000 clones, roughly 85% seen once. Germline loops: CDR1 SGHTA, CDR2 FQGNSA. The CDR3 length is 15 residues. Deletions cut 5 bases from V and 4 bases from J, with 17 bases between. Turning to this clone: Its antigen remains unidentified.

This specimen was CD4+ or CD8+ T cells sorted from blood, taken in a trial of the OX40 agonist ivuxolimab. The chain uses TRBV7-2 and TRBJ2-5; D is undetermined. The receptor comes from an adult with an advanced solid tumor such as melanoma, head and neck, liver or kidney cancer. CDR3 DNA: TGTGCCAGCAGCCCCGCCCAGAGGAGTGGAGAGACCCAGTACTTC. Protein product: CASSPAQRSGETQYF.